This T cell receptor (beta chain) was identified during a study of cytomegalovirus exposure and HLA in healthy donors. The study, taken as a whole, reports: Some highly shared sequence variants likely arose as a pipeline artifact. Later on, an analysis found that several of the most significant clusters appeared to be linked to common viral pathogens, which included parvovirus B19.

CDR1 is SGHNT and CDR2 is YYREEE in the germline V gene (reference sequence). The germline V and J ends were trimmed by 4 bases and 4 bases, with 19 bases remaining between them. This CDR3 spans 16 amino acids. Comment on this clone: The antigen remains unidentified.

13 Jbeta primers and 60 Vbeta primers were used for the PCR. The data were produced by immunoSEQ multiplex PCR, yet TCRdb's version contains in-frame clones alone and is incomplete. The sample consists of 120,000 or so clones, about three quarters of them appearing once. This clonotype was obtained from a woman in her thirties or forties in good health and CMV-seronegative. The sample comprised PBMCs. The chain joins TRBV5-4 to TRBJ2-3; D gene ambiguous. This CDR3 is CASSPKNKETPDTQYF. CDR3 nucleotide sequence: TGTGCCAGCAGCCCTAAAAATAAGGAGACCCCAGATACGCAGTATTTT.